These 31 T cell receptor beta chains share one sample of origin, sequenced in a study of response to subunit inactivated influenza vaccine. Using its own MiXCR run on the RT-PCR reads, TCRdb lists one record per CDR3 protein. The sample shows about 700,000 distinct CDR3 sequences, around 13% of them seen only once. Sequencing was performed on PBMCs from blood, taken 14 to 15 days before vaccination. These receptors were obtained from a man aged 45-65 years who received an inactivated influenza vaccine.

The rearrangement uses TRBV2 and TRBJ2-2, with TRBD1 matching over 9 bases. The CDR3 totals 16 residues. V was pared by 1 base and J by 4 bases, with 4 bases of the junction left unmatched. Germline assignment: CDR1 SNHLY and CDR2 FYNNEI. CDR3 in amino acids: CASSEEGTGLTGELFF. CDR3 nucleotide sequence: TGTGCCAGCAGTGAAGAGGGGACAGGGCTCACCGGGGAGCTGTTTTTT.

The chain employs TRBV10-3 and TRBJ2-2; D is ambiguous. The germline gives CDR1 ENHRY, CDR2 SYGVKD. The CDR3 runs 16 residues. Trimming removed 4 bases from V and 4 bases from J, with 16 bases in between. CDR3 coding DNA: TGTGCCATCAGTGGAAAAAAGACCGGTTTCACCGGGGAGCTGTTTTTT. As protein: CAISGKKTGFTGELFF.

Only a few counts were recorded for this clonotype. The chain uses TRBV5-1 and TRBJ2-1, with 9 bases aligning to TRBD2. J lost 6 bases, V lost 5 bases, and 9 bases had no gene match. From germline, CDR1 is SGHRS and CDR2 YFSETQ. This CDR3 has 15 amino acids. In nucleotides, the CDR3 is TGCGCCAGCAGGAGGGCGGGGGGGCCTTCCAATGAGCAGTTCTTC. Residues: CASRRAGGPSNEQFF.

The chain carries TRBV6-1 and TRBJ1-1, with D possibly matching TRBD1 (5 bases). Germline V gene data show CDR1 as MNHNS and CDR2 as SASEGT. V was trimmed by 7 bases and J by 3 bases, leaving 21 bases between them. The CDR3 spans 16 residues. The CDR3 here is CASTHWGWGLDTEAFF. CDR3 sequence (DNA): TGTGCCAGCACCCACTGGGGGTGGGGGTTGGACACTGAAGCTTTCTTT.

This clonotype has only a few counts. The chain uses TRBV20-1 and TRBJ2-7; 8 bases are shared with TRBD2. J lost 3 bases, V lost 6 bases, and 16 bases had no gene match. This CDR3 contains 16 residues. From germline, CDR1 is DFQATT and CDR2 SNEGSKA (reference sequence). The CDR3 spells CSANPGDLAGLYEQYF. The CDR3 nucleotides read TGCAGTGCGAACCCAGGGGATCTAGCGGGCCTCTACGAGCAGTACTTC.

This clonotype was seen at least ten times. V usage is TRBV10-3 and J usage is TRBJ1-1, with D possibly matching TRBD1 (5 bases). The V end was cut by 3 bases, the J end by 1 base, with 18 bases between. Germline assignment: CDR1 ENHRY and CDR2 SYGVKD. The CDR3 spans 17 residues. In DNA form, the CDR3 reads TGTGCCATCAGTGAAGTGAGTGACCGGGACGCGAACACTGAAGCTTTCTTT. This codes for CAISEVSDRDANTEAFF.

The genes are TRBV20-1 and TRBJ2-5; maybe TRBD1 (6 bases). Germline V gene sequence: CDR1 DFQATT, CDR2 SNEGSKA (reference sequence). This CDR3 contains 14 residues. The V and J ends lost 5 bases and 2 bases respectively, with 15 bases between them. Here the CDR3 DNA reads TGCAGTGCTCAGCGACAGGAAAGGCAAGAGACCCAGTACTTC. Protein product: CSAQRQERQETQYF.

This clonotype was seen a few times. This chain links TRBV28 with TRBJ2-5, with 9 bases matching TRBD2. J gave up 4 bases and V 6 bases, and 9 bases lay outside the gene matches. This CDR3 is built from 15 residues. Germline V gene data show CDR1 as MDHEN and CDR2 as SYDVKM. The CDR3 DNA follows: TGTGCCAGCAGACCGGCGGGAGGGCCAGGAGAGACCCAGTACTTC. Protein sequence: CASRPAGGPGETQYF. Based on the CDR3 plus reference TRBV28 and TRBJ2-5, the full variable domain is DVKVTQSSRYLVKRTGEKVFLECVQDMDHENMFWYRQDPGLGLRLIYFSYDVKMKEKGDIPEGYSVSREKKERFSLILESASTNQTSMYLCASRPAGGPGETQYFGPGTRLLVL.

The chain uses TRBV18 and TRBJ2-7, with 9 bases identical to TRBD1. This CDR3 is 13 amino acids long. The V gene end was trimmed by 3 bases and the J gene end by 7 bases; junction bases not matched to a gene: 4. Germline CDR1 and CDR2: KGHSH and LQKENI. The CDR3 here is CASSPGTGFEQYF. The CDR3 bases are TGTGCCAGCTCACCCGGGACAGGGTTTGAGCAGTACTTC.

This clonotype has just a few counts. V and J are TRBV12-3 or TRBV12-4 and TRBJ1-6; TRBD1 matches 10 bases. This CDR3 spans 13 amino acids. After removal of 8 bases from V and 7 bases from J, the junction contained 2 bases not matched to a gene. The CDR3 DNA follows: TGTGCCAGCGCGGACAGGGGGAATTCACCCCTCCACTTT. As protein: CASADRGNSPLHF.

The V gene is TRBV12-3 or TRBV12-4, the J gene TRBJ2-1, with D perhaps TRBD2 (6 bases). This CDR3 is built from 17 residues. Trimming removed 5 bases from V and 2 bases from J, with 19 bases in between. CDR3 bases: TGTGCCAGCAGTGGAAGCGACGCGGGACTCACCTACAATGAGCAGTTCTTC. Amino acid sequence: CASSGSDAGLTYNEQFF.

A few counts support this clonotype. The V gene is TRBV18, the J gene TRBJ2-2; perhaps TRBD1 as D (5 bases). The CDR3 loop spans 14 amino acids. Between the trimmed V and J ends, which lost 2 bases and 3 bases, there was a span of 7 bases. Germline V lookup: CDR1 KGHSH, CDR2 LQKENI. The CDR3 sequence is CASSPAGHTGELFF. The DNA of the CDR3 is TGTGCCAGCTCACCAGCAGGGCACACCGGGGAGCTGTTTTTT.

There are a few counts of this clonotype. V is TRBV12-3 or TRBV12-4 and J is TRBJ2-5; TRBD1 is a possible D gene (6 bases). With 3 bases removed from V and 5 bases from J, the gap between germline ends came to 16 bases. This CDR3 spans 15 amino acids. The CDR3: CASSFGRGPGETQYF. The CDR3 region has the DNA TGTGCCAGCAGTTTTGGCAGGGGCCCCGGGGAGACCCAGTACTTC.

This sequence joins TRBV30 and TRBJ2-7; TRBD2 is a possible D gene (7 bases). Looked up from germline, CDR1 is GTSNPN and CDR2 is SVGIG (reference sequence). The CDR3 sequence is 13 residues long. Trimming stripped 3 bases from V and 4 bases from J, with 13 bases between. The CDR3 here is CAWRPGGRYEQYF. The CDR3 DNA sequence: TGTGCCTGGAGACCCGGGGGGCGATACGAGCAGTACTTC.

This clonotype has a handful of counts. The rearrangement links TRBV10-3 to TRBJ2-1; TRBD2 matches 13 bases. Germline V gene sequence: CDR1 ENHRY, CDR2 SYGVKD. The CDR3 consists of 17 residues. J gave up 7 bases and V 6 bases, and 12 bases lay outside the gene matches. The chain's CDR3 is CAIRGTSGIVAGNEQFF. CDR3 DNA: TGTGCCATCAGGGGGACTAGCGGGATCGTAGCAGGAAATGAGCAGTTCTTC.

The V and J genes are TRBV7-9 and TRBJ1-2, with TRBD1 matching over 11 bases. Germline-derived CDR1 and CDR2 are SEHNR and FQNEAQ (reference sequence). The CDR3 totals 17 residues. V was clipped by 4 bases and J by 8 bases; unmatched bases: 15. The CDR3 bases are TGTGCCAGCAGCTCCCGGATTCCGGGACAGGGGGATTCAGGCTACACCTTC. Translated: CASSSRIPGQGDSGYTF.

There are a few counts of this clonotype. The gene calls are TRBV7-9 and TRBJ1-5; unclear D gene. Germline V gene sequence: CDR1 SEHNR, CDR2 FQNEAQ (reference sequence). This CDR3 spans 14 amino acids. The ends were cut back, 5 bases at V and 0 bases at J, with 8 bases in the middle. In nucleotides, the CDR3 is TGTGCCAGCAGCGGGGTAAATAGCAATCAGCCCCAGCATTTT. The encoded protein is CASSGVNSNQPQHF.

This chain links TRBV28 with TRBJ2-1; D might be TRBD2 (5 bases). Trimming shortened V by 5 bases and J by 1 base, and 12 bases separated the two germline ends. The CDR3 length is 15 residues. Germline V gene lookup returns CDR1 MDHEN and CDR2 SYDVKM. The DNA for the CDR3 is TGTGCCAGCAGTCAACTAGAATTATCCTACAATGAGCAGTTCTTC. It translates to CASSQLELSYNEQFF.

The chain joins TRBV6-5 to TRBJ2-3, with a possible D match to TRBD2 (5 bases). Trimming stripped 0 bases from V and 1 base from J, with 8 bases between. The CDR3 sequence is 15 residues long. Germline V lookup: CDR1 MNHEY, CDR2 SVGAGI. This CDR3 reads CASSYSGSRTDTQYF. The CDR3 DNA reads TGTGCCAGCAGTTACTCTGGGAGTCGCACAGATACGCAGTATTTT.

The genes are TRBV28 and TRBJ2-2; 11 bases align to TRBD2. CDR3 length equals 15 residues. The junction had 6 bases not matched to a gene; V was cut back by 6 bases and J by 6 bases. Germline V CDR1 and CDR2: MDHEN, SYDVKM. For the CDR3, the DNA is TGTGCCAGCAGACTAGCGGGAGTTGGGGCCGGGGAGCTGTTTTTT. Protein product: CASRLAGVGAGELFF. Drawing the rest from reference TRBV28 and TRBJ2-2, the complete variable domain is DVKVTQSSRYLVKRTGEKVFLECVQDMDHENMFWYRQDPGLGLRLIYFSYDVKMKEKGDIPEGYSVSREKKERFSLILESASTNQTSMYLCASRLAGVGAGELFFGEGSRLTVL.

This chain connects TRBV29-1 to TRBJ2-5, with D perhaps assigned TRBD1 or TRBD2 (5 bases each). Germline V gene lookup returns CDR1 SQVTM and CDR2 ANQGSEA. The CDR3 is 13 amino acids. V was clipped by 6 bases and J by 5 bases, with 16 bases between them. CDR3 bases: TGCAGCGTGCGATTAACCTGGGGGGAGACCCAGTACTTC. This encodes CSVRLTWGETQYF.

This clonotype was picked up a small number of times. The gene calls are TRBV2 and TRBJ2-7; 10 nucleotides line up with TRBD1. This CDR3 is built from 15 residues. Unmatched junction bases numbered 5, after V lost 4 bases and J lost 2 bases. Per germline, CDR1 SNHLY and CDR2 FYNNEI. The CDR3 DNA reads TGTGCCAGCAGTGGACCGGGACAGGGGACCTACGAGCAGTACTTC. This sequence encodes CASSGPGQGTYEQYF.

CDR3 in amino acids: CASSLFFAGGPDEQFF. Written as DNA, the CDR3 is TGCGCCAGCAGCTTGTTTTTCGCGGGAGGGCCGGATGAGCAGTTCTTC. This chain links TRBV5-1 with TRBJ2-1; 9 bases map to TRBD2. Losses at the gene ends were 1 base for V and 8 bases for J; bases not matched to a gene: 10. There are 16 residues in the CDR3. Germline CDR1 is SGHRS and CDR2 is YFSETQ.

CDR3 sequence: CAWNPFLNTEAFF. CDR3 DNA: TGTGCCTGGAACCCCTTTCTGAACACTGAAGCTTTCTTT. This chain joins TRBV30 and TRBJ1-1; D is ambiguous. Germline V gene lookup returns CDR1 GTSNPN and CDR2 SVGIG (reference sequence). The V end lost 4 bases, the J end lost 0 bases, and 9 bases lay between the germline ends. The CDR3 runs 13 residues.

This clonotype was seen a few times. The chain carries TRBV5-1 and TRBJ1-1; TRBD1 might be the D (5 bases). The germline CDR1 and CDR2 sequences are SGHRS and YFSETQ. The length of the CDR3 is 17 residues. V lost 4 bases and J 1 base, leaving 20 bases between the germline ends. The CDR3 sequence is CASSPRGVGGRNTEAFF. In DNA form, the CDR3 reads TGCGCCAGCAGCCCCCGGGGGGTTGGAGGCCGGAACACTGAAGCTTTCTTT.

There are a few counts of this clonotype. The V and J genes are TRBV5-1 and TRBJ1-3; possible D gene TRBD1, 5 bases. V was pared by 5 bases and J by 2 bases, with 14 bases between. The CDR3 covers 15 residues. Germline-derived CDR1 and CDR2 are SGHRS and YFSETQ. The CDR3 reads CASSNRSGTGNTIYF. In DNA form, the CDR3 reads TGCGCCAGCAGTAATCGATCAGGGACTGGAAACACCATATATTTT.

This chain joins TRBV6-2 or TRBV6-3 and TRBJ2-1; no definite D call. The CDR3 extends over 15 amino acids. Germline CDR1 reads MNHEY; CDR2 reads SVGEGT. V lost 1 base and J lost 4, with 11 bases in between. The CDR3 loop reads CASSYFAQNYNEQFF. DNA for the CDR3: TGTGCCAGCAGTTACTTTGCGCAAAATTACAATGAGCAGTTCTTC.

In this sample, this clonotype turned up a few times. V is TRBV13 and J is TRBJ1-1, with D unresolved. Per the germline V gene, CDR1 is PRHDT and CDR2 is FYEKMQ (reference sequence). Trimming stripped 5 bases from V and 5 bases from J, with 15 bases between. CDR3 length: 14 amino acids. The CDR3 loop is CASSLAGRKTEAFF. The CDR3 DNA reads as TGTGCCAGCAGCCTAGCCGGGAGGAAAACTGAAGCTTTCTTT.

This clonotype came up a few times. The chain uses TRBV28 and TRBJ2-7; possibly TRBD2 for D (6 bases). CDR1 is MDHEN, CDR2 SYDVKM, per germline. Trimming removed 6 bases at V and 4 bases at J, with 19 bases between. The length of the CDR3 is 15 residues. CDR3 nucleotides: TGTGCCAGCAGGAGAACGGGAGAGGGGCTTTACGAGCAGTACTTC. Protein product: CASRRTGEGLYEQYF.

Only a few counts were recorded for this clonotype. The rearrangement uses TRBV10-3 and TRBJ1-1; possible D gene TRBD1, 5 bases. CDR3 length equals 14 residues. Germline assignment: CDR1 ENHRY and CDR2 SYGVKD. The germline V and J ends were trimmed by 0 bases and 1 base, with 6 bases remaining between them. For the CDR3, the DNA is TGTGCCATCAGTGAGTCTGGACAGAACACTGAAGCTTTCTTT. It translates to CAISESGQNTEAFF.

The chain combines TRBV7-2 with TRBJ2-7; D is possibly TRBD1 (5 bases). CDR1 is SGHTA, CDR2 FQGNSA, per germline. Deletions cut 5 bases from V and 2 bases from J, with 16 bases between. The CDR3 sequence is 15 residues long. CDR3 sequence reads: CASSLGLGGAYEQYF. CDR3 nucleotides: TGTGCCAGCAGCCTGGGGCTAGGCGGAGCCTACGAGCAGTACTTC.